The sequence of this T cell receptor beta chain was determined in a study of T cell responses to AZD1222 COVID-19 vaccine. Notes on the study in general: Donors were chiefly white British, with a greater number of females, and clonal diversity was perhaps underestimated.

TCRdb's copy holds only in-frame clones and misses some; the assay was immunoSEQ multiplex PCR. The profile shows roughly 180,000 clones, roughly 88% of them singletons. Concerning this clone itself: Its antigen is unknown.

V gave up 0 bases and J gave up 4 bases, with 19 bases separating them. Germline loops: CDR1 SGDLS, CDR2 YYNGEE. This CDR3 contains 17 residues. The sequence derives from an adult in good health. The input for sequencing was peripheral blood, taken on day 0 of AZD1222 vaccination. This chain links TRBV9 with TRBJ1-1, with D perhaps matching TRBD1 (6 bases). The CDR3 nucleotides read TGTGCCAGCAGCGTAGGCCTGCCCATGACAGGAGCCACTGAAGCTTTCTTT. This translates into CASSVGLPMTGATEAFF.